Listed here are 6 T cell receptor beta chains from one sample, sequenced in a study of T cells in Graves' hyperthyroidism and ophthalmopathy. RNA transcripts were the template for amplifying TCR beta CDR3 regions. In the first-round RT-PCR of the TCR CDR3, the HTBI primer set was used. TCRdb reprocessed the multiplex PCR reads via MiXCR and lists one record per CDR3 protein. The sample includes hundreds of thousands of distinct CDR3 sequences, around 15% seen only once; the top ten take approximately 13%. Source material: blood. These receptors were obtained from a woman in her forties or fifties with Graves' ophthalmopathy.

J is TRBJ2-7 and V is TRBV20-1; D perhaps matches TRBD1 (5 bases). Germline CDR1 DFQATT, CDR2 SNEGSKA (reference sequence). The CDR3 has 14 amino acids. V was trimmed by 5 bases and J by 3 bases, leaving 17 bases between them. The CDR3 here is CSAHPTGAVYEQYF. CDR3 nucleotide sequence: TGCAGTGCTCACCCGACTGGGGCCGTCTACGAGCAGTACTTC.

This clonotype was counted at least ten times. V and J are TRBV20-1 and TRBJ1-1; 7 bases align to TRBD1. V was pared by 6 bases and J by 0 bases, with 4 bases of the junction left unmatched. Germline V gene sequence: CDR1 DFQATT, CDR2 SNEGSKA (reference sequence). This CDR3 has 13 amino acids. The CDR3 DNA follows: TGCAGTGCCGCGGGACAGATGAACACTGAAGCTTTCTTT. This translates into CSAAGQMNTEAFF.

Ten or more counts support this clonotype. The gene calls are TRBV3-1 and TRBJ2-1, with 8 bases matching TRBD2. The length of the CDR3 is 14 residues. Trimming removed 2 bases from V and 8 bases from J; junction bases left unmatched: 5. Germline V gene lookup returns CDR1 LGHDT and CDR2 YNNKEL (reference sequence). The CDR3 is CASSQPGGRDEQFF. Written as DNA, the CDR3 is TGTGCCAGCAGCCAACCGGGAGGGCGGGATGAGCAGTTCTTC.

The chain uses TRBV28 and TRBJ2-2, with 14 bases aligning to TRBD2. After removal of 3 bases from V and 4 bases from J, the junction contained 16 bases not matched to a gene. Looked up from germline, CDR1 is MDHEN and CDR2 is SYDVKM. This CDR3 is 21 amino acids long. DNA for the CDR3: TGTGCCAGCAGTTTTGGAGTTTTCAGACTAGCGGGAGGGCCGGTCACCGGGGAGCTGTTTTTT. Translating gives CASSFGVFRLAGGPVTGELFF.

The chain couples TRBV5-5 to TRBJ2-7; 7 nucleotides align to TRBD2. The CDR3 totals 15 residues. The germline gives CDR1 SGHKS, CDR2 YYEKEE (reference sequence). The ends lost 1 base at V and 6 bases at J; junction bases unmatched: 10. CDR3 in amino acids: CASSLPKTSSSEQYF. Here the CDR3 DNA reads TGTGCCAGCAGCTTGCCGAAGACTAGCAGCTCCGAGCAGTACTTC.

This rearrangement joins TRBV20-1 to TRBJ1-2, with D possibly matching TRBD1 (5 bases). Germline V CDR1 and CDR2: DFQATT, SNEGSKA (reference sequence). Between the trimmed V and J ends, which lost 0 bases and 9 bases, there was a span of 20 bases. The CDR3 runs to 15 residues. The CDR3 region is CSARDPDGGQGSYTF. The CDR3 DNA reads TGCAGTGCTAGAGATCCTGATGGAGGGCAGGGAAGCTACACCTTC.